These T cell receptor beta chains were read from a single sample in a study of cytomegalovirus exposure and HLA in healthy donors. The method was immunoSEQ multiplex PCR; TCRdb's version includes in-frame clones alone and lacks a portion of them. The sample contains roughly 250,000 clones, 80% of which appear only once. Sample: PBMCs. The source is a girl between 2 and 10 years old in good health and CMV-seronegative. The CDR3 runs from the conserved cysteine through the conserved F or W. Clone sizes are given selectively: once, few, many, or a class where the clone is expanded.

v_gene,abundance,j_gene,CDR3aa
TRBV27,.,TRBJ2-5,CASRPRDRGYTQYF
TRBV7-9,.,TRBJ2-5,CASRSDRTQYF
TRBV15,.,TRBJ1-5,CATSRDHGKPQHF
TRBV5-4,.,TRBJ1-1,CASSLRNTEAFF
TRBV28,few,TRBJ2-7,CASSPHYEQYF
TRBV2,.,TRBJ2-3,CASSYLPTPTYTDTQYF
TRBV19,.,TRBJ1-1,CASILRGNTEAFF
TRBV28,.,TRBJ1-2,CASSINSRVHYGYTF
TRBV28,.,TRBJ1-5,CASSLGTGSRGSNQPQHF
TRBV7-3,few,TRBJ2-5,CASSSARDREEETQYF
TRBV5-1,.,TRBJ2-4,CASSLATERAKNIQYF
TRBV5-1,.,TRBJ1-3,CASKRGQGGTGNTIYF
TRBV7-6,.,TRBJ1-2,CASSHGYNYGYTF
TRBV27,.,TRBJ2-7,CASSLSPGVGYEQYF
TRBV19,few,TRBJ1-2,CASNWDRSYGYTF
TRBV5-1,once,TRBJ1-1,CASMVTGGTEAFF